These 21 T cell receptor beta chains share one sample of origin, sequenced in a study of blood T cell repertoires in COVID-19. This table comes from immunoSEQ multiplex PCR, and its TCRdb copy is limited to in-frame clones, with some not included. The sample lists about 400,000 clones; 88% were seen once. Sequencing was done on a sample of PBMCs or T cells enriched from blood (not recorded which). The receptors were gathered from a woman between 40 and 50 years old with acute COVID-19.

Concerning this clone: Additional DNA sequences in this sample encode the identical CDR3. DNA of the CDR3: TGTGCCAGCAGCGTGGAAGGAAGAGGCAATTCACCCCTCCACTTT. This encodes CASSVEGRGNSPLHF. V is TRBV9 and J is TRBJ1-6; D gene unclear. Deletions cut 2 bases from V and 7 bases from J, with 13 bases between. CDR1 SGDLS and CDR2 YYNGEE come from the germline V gene. The CDR3 spans 15 residues.

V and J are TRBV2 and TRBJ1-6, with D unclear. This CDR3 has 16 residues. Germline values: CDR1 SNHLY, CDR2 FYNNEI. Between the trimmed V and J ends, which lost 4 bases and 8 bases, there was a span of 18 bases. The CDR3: CASSADMFGLYSPLHF. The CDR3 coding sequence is TGTGCCAGCAGTGCCGACATGTTTGGTTTGTATTCACCCCTCCACTTT.

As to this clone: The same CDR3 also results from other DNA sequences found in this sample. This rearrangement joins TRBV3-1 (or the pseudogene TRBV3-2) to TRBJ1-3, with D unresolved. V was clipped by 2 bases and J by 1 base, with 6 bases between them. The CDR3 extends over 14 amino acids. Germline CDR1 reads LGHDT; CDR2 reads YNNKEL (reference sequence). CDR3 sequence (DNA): TGTGCCAGCAGCCAACGAGGGTCTGGAAACACCATATATTTT. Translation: CASSQRGSGNTIYF.

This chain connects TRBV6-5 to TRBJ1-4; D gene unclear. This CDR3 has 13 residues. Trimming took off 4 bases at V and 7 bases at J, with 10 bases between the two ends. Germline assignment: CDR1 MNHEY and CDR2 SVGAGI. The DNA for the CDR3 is TGTGCCAGCAGTTGGAGTGATAGTGAAAAACTGTTTTTT. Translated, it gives CASSWSDSEKLFF.

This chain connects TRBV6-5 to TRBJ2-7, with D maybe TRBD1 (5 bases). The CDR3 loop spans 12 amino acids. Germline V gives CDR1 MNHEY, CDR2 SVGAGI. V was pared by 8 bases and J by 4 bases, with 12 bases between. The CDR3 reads CASGKQEYEQYF. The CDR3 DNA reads TGTGCCAGCGGTAAACAGGAGTACGAGCAGTACTTC.

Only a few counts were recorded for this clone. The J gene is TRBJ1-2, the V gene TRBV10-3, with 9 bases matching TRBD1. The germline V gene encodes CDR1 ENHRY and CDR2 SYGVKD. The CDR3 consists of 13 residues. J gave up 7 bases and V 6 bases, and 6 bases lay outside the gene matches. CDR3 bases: TGTGCCATCAGGACGGGACAGGGCCGTGGCTACACCTTC. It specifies CAIRTGQGRGYTF.

CDR3 amino acids: CASSLSVAGGRYEQFF. The CDR3 DNA follows: TGTGCCAGCAGTTTATCGGTGGCGGGGGGGCGCTATGAGCAGTTCTTC. V is TRBV27 and J is TRBJ2-1, with 9 bases lining up with TRBD2. The CDR3 is made up of 16 amino acids. CDR1 MNHEY and CDR2 SMNVEV come from the germline V gene (reference sequence). The trim removed 0 bases at V and 8 bases at J, leaving 8 bases unmatched.

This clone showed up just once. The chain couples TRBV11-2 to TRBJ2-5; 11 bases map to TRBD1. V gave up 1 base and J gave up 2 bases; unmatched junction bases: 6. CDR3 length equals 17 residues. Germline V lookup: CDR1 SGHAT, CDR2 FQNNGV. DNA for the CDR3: TGTGCCAGCAGCTTAGGGGGGACAGGGGGAGGTCAAGAGACCCAGTACTTC. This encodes CASSLGGTGGGQETQYF.

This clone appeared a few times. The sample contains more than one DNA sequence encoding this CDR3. CDR3 protein: CASSSTSGGYNEQFF. The CDR3 DNA reads TGCGCCAGCAGCTCTACTAGCGGAGGTTACAATGAGCAGTTCTTC. The chain has TRBV5-1 and TRBJ2-1, with 8 positions matching TRBD2. There are 15 residues in the CDR3. Germline V CDR1 and CDR2: SGHRS, YFSETQ. J lost 4 bases, V lost 3 bases, and 6 bases had no gene match.

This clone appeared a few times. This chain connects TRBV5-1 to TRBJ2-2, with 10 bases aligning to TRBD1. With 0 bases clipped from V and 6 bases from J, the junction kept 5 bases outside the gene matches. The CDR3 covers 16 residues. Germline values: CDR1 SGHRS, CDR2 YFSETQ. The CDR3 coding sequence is TGCGCCAGCAGCTTGGGCGGACAGGGGGTATCCGGGGAGCTGTTTTTT. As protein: CASSLGGQGVSGELFF.

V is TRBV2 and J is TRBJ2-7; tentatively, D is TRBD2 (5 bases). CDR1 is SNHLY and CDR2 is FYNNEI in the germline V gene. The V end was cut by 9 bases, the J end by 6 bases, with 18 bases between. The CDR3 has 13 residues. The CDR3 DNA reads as TGTGCCAGTATAATCGGGGAATCGGGCGAGCAGTACTTC. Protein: CASIIGESGEQYF.

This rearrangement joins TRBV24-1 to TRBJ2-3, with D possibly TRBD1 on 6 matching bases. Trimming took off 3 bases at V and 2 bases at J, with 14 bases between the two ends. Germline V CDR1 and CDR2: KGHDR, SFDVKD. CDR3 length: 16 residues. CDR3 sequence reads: CATSDGTLRNTDTQYF. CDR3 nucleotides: TGTGCCACCAGTGATGGGACACTTCGGAACACAGATACGCAGTATTTT.

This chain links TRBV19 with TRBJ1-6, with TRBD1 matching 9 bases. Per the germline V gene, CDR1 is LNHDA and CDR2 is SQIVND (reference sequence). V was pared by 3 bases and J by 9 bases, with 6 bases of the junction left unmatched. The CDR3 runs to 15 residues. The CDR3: CASSMWGQGGSPLHF. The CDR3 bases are TGTGCCAGTAGTATGTGGGGACAGGGCGGTTCACCCCTCCACTTT. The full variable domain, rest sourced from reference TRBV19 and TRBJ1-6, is DGGITQSPKYLFRKEGQNVTLSCEQNLNHDAMYWYRQDPGQGLRLIYYSQIVNDFQKGDIAEGYSVSREKKESFPLTVTSAQKNPTAFYLCASSMWGQGGSPLHFGNGTRLTVT.

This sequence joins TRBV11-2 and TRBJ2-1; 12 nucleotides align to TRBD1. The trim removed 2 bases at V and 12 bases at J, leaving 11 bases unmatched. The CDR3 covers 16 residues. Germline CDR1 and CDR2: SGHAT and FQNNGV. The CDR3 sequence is CASSLKGDRGLEGQFF. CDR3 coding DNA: TGTGCCAGCAGCTTAAAGGGGGACAGGGGGCTCGAGGGGCAGTTCTTC.

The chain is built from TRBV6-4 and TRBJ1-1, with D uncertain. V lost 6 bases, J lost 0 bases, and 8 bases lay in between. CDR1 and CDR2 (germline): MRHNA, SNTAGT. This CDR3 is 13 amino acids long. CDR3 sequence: CASSRELNTEAFF. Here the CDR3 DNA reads TGTGCCAGCAGCCGGGAGCTGAACACTGAAGCTTTCTTT.

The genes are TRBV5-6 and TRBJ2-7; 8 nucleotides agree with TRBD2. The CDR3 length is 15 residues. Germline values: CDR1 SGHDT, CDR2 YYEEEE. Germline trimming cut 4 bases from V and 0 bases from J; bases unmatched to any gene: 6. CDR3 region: CASSGTGTSSYEQYF. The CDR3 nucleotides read TGTGCCAGCAGCGGGACCGGGACTAGCTCCTACGAGCAGTACTTC.

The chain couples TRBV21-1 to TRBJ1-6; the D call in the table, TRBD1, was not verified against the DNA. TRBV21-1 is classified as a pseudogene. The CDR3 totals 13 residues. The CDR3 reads CASSQGVVGSLHF. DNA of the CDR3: TGTGCCAGCAGCCAGGGTGTGGTAGGATCCCTCCACTTT.

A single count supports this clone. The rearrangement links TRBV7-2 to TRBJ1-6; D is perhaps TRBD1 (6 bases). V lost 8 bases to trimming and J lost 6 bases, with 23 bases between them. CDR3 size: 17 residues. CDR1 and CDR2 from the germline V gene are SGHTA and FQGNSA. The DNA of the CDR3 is TGTGCCAGCCAGGGGAGAGCGGGGGAGAGTAGTAATTCACCCCTCCACTTT. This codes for CASQGRAGESSNSPLHF.

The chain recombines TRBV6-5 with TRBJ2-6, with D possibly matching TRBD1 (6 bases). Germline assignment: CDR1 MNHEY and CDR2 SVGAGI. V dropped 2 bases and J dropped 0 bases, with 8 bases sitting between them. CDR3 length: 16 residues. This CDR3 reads CASSYTGTSGANVLTF. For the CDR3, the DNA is TGTGCCAGCAGTTACACAGGGACCTCTGGGGCCAACGTCCTGACTTTC.

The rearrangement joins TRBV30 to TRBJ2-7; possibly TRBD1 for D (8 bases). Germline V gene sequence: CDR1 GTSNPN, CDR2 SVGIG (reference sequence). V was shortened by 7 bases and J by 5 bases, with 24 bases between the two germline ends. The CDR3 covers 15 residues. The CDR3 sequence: CAYQLLDRGGNEQYF. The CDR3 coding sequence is TGTGCCTACCAGCTACTAGACAGGGGAGGGAACGAGCAGTACTTC.

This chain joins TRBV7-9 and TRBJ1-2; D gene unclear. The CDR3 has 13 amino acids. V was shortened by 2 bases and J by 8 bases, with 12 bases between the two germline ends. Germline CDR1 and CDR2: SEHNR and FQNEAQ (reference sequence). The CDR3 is CASSLPGTSGYTF. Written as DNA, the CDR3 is TGTGCCAGCAGCTTACCGGGTACCTCCGGCTACACCTTC.